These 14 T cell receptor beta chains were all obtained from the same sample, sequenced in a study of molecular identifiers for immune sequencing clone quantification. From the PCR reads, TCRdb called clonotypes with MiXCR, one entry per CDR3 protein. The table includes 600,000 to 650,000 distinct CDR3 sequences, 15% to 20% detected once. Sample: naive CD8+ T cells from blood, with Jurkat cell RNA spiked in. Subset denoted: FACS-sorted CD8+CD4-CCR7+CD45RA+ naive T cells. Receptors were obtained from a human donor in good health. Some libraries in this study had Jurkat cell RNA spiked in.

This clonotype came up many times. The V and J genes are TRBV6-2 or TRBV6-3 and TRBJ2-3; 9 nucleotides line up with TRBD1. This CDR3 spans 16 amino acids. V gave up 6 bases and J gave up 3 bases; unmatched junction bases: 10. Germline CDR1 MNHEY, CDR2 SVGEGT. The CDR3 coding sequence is TGTGCCAGCAGGGACTATACAGGGGGCCTTACAGATACGCAGTATTTT. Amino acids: CASRDYTGGLTDTQYF.

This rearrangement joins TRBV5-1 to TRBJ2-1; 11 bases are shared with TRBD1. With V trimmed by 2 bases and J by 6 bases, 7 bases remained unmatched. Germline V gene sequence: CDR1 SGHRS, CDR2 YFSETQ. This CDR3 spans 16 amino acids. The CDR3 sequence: CASSFPSGTGGNEQFF. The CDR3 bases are TGCGCCAGCAGCTTTCCATCCGGGACAGGGGGCAATGAGCAGTTCTTC.

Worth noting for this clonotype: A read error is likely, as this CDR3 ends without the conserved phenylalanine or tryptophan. CDR3 loop: CASSQEPGYEQYS. The CDR3 DNA reads as TGCGCCAGCAGCCAAGAACCTGGCTACGAGCAGTACTCC. This chain links TRBV4-3 with TRBJ2-7; D gene unclear. V dropped 0 bases and J dropped 3 bases, with 6 bases sitting between them. The CDR3 runs 13 residues. Germline-derived CDR1 and CDR2 are LGHNA and YSLEER.

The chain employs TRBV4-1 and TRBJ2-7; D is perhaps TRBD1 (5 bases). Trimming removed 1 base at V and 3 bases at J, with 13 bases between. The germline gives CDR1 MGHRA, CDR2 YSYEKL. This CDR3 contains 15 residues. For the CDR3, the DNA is TGCGCCAGCAGCCAAGGGTGGGGTCAGGGCTACGAGCAGTACTTC. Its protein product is CASSQGWGQGYEQYF.

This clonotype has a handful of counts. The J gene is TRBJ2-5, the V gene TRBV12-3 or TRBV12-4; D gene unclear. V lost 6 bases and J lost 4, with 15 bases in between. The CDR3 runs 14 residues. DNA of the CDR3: TGTGCCAGCAGCTCGGCTGCCGCGCGAGAGACCCAGTACTTC. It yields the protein CASSSAAARETQYF.

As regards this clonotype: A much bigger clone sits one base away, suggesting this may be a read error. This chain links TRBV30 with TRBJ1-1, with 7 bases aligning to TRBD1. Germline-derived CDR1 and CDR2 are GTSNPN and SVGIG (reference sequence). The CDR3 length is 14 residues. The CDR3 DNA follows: TGTGCCTGGAGTTGGGGACAGATGAACACTAAAGCTTTCTTT. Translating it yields CAWSWGQMNTKAFF. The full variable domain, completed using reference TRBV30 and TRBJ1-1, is SQTIHQWPATLVQPVGSPLSLECTVEGTSNPNLYWYRQAAGRGLQLLFYSVGIGQISSEVPQNLSASRPQDRQFILSSKKLLLSDSGFYLCAWSWGQMNTKAFFGQGTRLTVV.

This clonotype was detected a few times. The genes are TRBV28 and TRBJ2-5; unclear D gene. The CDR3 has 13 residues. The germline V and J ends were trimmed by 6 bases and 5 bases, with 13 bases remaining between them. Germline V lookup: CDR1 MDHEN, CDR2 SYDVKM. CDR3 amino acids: CASSTESRETQYF. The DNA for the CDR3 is TGTGCCAGCAGCACTGAAAGTAGGGAGACCCAGTACTTC.

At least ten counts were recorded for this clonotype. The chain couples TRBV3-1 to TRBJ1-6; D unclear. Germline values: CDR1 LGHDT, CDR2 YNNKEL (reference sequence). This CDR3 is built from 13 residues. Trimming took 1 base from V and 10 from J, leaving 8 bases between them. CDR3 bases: TGTGCCAGCAGCCAAGCGAAAGGATCACCCCTCCACTTT. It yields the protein CASSQAKGSPLHF.

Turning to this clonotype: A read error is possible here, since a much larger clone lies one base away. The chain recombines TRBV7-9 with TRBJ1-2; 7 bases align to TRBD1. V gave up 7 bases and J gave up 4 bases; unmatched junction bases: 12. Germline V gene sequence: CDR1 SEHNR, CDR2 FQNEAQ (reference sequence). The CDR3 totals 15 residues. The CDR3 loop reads CASTITQGGGYGYTF. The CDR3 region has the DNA TGTGCCAGCACCATCACTCAGGGGGGGGGCTATGGCTACACCTTC.

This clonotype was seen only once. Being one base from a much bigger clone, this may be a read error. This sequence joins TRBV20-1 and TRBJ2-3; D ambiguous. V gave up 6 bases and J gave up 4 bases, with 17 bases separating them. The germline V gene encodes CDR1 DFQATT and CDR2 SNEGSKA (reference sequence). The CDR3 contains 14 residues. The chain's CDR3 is CSAARGVGPDTQYF. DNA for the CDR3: TGCAGTGCCGCCAGAGGTGTTGGGCCAGATACGCAGTATTTT.

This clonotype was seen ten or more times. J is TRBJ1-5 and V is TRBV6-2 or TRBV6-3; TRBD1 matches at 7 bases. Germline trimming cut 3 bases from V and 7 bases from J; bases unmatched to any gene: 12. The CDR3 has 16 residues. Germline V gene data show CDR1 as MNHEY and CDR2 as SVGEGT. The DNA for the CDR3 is TGTGCCAGCAGTTATGAAGGGGGCAATAGCGGACAGCCCCAGCATTTT. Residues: CASSYEGGNSGQPQHF.

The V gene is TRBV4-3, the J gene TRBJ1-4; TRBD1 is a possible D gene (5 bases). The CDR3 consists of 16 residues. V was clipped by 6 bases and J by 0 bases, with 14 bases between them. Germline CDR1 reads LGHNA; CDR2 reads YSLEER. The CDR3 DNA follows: TGCGCCAGCAGAGCTGGGGGGAGTGCAACTAATGAAAAACTGTTTTTT. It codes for CASRAGGSATNEKLFF.

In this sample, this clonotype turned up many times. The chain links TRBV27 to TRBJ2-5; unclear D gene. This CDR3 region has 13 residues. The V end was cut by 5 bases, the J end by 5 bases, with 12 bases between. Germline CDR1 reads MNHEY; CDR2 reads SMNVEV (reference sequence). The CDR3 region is CASSPWGDETQYF. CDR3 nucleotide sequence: TGTGCCAGCAGTCCCTGGGGTGACGAGACCCAGTACTTC.

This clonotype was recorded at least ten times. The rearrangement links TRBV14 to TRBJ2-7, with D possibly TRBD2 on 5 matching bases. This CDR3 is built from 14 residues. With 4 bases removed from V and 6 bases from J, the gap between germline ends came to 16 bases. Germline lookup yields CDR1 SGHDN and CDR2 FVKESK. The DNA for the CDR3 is TGTGCCAGCAGCCGGGAGTCGTCCCACTCCGAGCAGTACTTC. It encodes CASSRESSHSEQYF.